This T cell receptor beta chain appears in the sequencing data of a study of cytomegalovirus exposure and HLA in healthy donors. Study-wide results and limits: Many donors shared some public TCRs, even though most TCR sequences were rare.

CDR1 and CDR2 from the germline V gene are SNHLY and FYNNEI. Deletions cut 2 bases from V and 5 bases from J, with 9 bases between. The length of the CDR3 is 13 residues. This clone was detected only a few times. Its cognate antigen is unknown. PCR used 60 Vbeta primers and 13 Jbeta primers. The repertoire was sequenced with immunoSEQ multiplex PCR; TCRdb's copy has only in-frame clones and lacks some. The sample contains around 72,000 clones, 50% to 80% of which appear only once. The chain links TRBV2 to TRBJ1-2; D is unclear. This receptor was obtained from a man in his forties in good health and CMV-seropositive. Source material: PBMCs. The CDR3 bases are TGTGCCAGCAGTGAATTTGAGGGTTATGGCTACACCTTC. This codes for CASSEFEGYGYTF.